This passage covers 28 T cell receptor beta chains from one sample sequenced in a study of type 1 regulatory T cells. One entry per CDR3 protein, called by TCRdb with MiXCR from the reads. The sample has approximately 25,000 distinct CDR3 sequences; roughly 45% are singletons. No cognate antigen is known for these TCRs. Sequenced material: cultured T cells, either the whole culture or a sorted T cell fraction (not recorded which). These receptors were obtained from a human donor in good health.

The table lists this clonotype with a count of one. This may stem from a read error, because a much larger clone lies one nucleotide away. The rearrangement links TRBV18 to TRBJ2-5, with 7 bases matching TRBD1. V shed 3 bases and J 4 bases; nucleotides not matched to a gene: 5. Germline V gene data show CDR1 as KGHSH and CDR2 as LQKENI. This CDR3 has 14 amino acids. This chain's CDR3 is CASSPDRLRETQYF. The CDR3 bases are TGTGCCAGCTCACCGGACAGGCTGCGAGAGACCCAGTACTTC.

A remark on this clonotype: At one of its ends the junction is not consistent with the germline gene, which may arise from a read error. The rearrangement joins TRBV5-6 to TRBJ2-1; TRBD2 aligns across 7 bases. The CDR3 extends over 16 amino acids. Germline V lookup: CDR1 SGHDT, CDR2 YYEEEE. The DNA for the CDR3 is TGTGCCAGCAACTTGCGGCGGGGGATTTTCTACAATGAGCAGTTCTTC. Translation: CASNLRRGIFYNEQFF.

This clonotype was counted at least ten times. This chain connects TRBV9 to TRBJ2-3; 10 positions agree with TRBD2. This CDR3 is 16 amino acids long. The V and J ends lost 3 bases and 1 base, in that order; junction bases with no gene match: 5. Germline V CDR1 and CDR2: SGDLS, YYNGEE. The CDR3 DNA sequence: TGTGCCAGCAGCGCCAACGGACTAGCGGGCACAGATACGCAGTATTTT. Protein sequence: CASSANGLAGTDTQYF.

V and J are TRBV24-1 and TRBJ2-1; the D is unclear. CDR1 and CDR2 (germline): KGHDR, SFDVKD. The ends were cut back, 3 bases at V and 4 bases at J, with 9 bases in the middle. The CDR3 length is 14 residues. CDR3 bases: TGTGCCACCAGTGATGTGCTTCTATACAATGAGCAGTTCTTC. Amino acid sequence: CATSDVLLYNEQFF.

The chain has TRBV20-1 and TRBJ2-7, with unresolved D. The CDR3 spans 11 residues. V shed 0 bases and J shed 2 bases, with 2 bases lying between them. The germline V gene has CDR1 DFQATT and CDR2 SNEGSKA (reference sequence). The CDR3 DNA reads as TGCAGTGCTAGAGAGACCTACGAGCAGTACTTC. This translates into CSARETYEQYF.

This clonotype was observed a single time. The genes are TRBV12-3 or TRBV12-4 and TRBJ1-6; TRBD1 aligns across 7 bases. The CDR3 covers 15 residues. V shed 1 base and J 12 bases; nucleotides not matched to a gene: 9. CDR3 sequence: CASSLGVDRILPLHF. The CDR3 DNA sequence: TGTGCCAGCAGTTTAGGTGTGGACAGGATTTTACCCCTCCACTTT.

This clonotype has more than one count but fewer than ten. V gene TRBV6-6 combines with J gene TRBJ1-3; weak D call: TRBD1 (5 bases). V lost 5 bases and J 0 bases, leaving 14 bases between the germline ends. Germline loops: CDR1 MNHNY, CDR2 SVGAGI (reference sequence). This CDR3 has 16 amino acids. The CDR3 spells CASSPTRELSGNTIYF. The CDR3 DNA follows: TGTGCCAGCAGTCCAACCAGGGAACTCTCTGGAAACACCATATATTTT.

This clonotype was detected only a few times. V and J are TRBV20-1 and TRBJ1-4; TRBD1 is a possible D gene (6 bases). Germline V lookup: CDR1 DFQATT, CDR2 SNEGSKA (reference sequence). V lost 6 bases and J lost 3, with 14 bases in between. This CDR3 has 14 amino acids. Here the CDR3 reads CSAARGWANEKLFF. The DNA of the CDR3 is TGCAGTGCAGCCAGGGGATGGGCTAATGAAAAACTGTTTTTT.

This chain uses TRBV6-5 with TRBJ1-1; D is unresolved. Germline V gene lookup returns CDR1 MNHEY and CDR2 SVGAGI. V was pared by 0 bases and J by 0 bases, with 8 bases between. The CDR3 covers 15 residues. The CDR3 region is CASSYSPAMNTEAFF. CDR3 nucleotides: TGTGCCAGCAGTTACTCTCCAGCCATGAACACTGAAGCTTTCTTT.

The J gene is TRBJ1-5, the V gene TRBV28; 8 nucleotides align to TRBD1. J gave up 8 bases and V 5 bases, and 8 bases lay outside the gene matches. This CDR3 has 14 amino acids. Germline-derived CDR1 and CDR2 are MDHEN and SYDVKM. CDR3 sequence reads: CASSERQGNEPQHF. The CDR3 DNA reads TGTGCCAGCAGTGAGAGACAGGGGAACGAGCCCCAGCATTTT.

This clonotype has only one observation. V is TRBV7-9 and J is TRBJ1-6; D gene unclear. Trimming removed 1 base from V and 0 bases from J, with 4 bases in between. The CDR3 sequence is 15 residues long. Germline CDR1 is SEHNR and CDR2 is FQNEAQ (reference sequence). Here the CDR3 reads CASSLESSYNSPLHF. The CDR3 DNA sequence: TGTGCCAGCAGCTTAGAGAGCTCCTATAATTCACCCCTCCACTTT.

The V gene is TRBV6-1, the J gene TRBJ2-5; the D gene is possibly TRBD1 (6 bases). Trimming removed 8 bases at V and 1 base at J, with 14 bases between. CDR1 and CDR2 from the germline V gene are MNHNS and SASEGT. The CDR3 runs 14 residues. The CDR3 loop reads CASSSQGIQETQYF. The CDR3 bases are TGTGCCAGCTCTTCCCAGGGGATCCAAGAGACCCAGTACTTC.

The chain recombines TRBV7-2 with TRBJ1-6; possibly TRBD1 for D (6 bases). Trimming removed 8 bases at V and 0 bases at J, with 11 bases between. CDR1 and CDR2 (germline): SGHTA, FQGNSA. The CDR3 has 15 residues. In nucleotides, the CDR3 is TGTGCCAGCGCCCAGGGGAGCTCCTATAATTCACCCCTCCACTTT. Its protein is CASAQGSSYNSPLHF.

The chain links TRBV11-3 to TRBJ2-3, with D perhaps matching TRBD2 (7 bases). CDR1 and CDR2 from the germline V gene are SGHNT and YENEEA. This CDR3 region has 15 residues. Trimming pared 3 bases from V and 2 bases from J, leaving 12 bases between. CDR3 in DNA: TGTGCCAGCAGCTTTGGGGGGGGCTTCACAGATACGCAGTATTTT. It is translated as CASSFGGGFTDTQYF.

V and J are TRBV7-9 and TRBJ1-2; D is undetermined. V was pared by 8 bases and J by 5 bases, with 15 bases between. Germline loops: CDR1 SEHNR, CDR2 FQNEAQ (reference sequence). This CDR3 comprises 13 residues. CDR3 sequence reads: CASFEAPGYGYTF. DNA for the CDR3: TGTGCCAGCTTCGAGGCGCCTGGTTATGGCTACACCTTC.

This clonotype has just a few counts. The chain recombines TRBV12-3 or TRBV12-4 with TRBJ2-2; D call uncertain. Trimming removed 4 bases at V and 2 bases at J, with 8 bases between. This CDR3 comprises 14 residues. The CDR3 reads CASSSRANTGELFF. The DNA of the CDR3 is TGTGCCAGCAGTTCCCGGGCCAACACCGGGGAGCTGTTTTTT.

This clonotype is labeled as medium-sized (0.01 to 0.1%). The chain joins TRBV12-3 or TRBV12-4 to TRBJ2-1; D unclear. The CDR3 is made up of 15 amino acids. With 5 bases removed from V and 5 bases from J, the gap between germline ends came to 16 bases. CDR3: CASSPLPNRNNEQFF. CDR3 nucleotide sequence: TGTGCCAGCAGTCCCCTCCCGAACCGAAACAATGAGCAGTTCTTC.

This clonotype was counted only a few times. The rearrangement uses TRBV7-8 and TRBJ2-1; D is unresolved. Trimming took 1 base from V and 3 from J, leaving 10 bases between them. Germline V gives CDR1 SGHVS, CDR2 FQNEAQ. The CDR3 has 15 amino acids. CDR3 loop: CASSLGSGFYNEQFF. Here the CDR3 DNA reads TGTGCCAGCAGCTTAGGTAGTGGCTTCTACAATGAGCAGTTCTTC.

Of note for this clonotype: A much larger clonotype is one base distant, so this may be a read error. The V call is TRBV7-7, the J call TRBJ2-7, with 9 bases identical to TRBD2. This CDR3 spans 15 amino acids. CDR1 is SSHAT and CDR2 is FNYEAQ in the germline V gene (reference sequence). CDR3 DNA sequence: TGTGCTAGCAGCCGAGGACTAGCGAGGGAAAGCGAGCAGTACTTC. Protein product: CASSRGLARESEQYF.

The rearrangement joins TRBV18 to TRBJ2-1; TRBD2 agrees at 7 bases. The CDR3 sequence is 15 residues long. V gave up 0 bases and J gave up 4 bases; unmatched junction bases: 3. Germline V gene data show CDR1 as KGHSH and CDR2 as LQKENI. Here the CDR3 DNA reads TGTGCCAGCTCACCACCGACGCGGGGGTACAATGAGCAGTTCTTC. It codes for CASSPPTRGYNEQFF. Variable domain in full (rest from reference TRBV18 and TRBJ2-1): NAGVMQNPRHLVRRRGQEARLRCSPMKGHSHVYWYRQLPEEGLKFMVYLQKENIIDESGMPKERFSAEFPKEGPSILRIQQVVRGDSAAYFCASSPPTRGYNEQFFGPGTRLTVL.

The J gene is TRBJ2-2, the V gene TRBV6-2 or TRBV6-3, with TRBD2 matching 10 bases. CDR1 and CDR2 from the germline V gene are MNHEY and SVGEGT. The CDR3 is made up of 17 amino acids. V lost 6 bases, J lost 3 bases, and 10 bases stayed unmatched. The CDR3 here is CASSPFLLAGYTGELFF. The CDR3 nucleotides are TGTGCCAGCAGCCCTTTTCTACTAGCGGGGTACACCGGGGAGCTGTTTTTT.

The chain carries TRBV12-3 or TRBV12-4 and TRBJ1-5; the match to TRBD1 covers 9 bases. The CDR3 has 16 amino acids. V was pared by 0 bases and J by 2 bases, with 2 bases of the junction left unmatched. CDR3 DNA sequence: TGTGCCAGCAGTTTAGCGAGGACAGGGGGCAATCAGCCCCAGCATTTT. Encoded protein: CASSLARTGGNQPQHF.

V is TRBV18 and J is TRBJ1-6; 7 bases agree with TRBD1. The trim removed 3 bases at V and 9 bases at J, leaving 8 bases unmatched. Germline V gives CDR1 KGHSH, CDR2 LQKENI. The CDR3 covers 15 residues. Written as DNA, the CDR3 is TGTGCCAGCTCACCCCAGGACAGGATGGGTTCACCCCTCCACTTT. This encodes CASSPQDRMGSPLHF. Together with reference TRBV18 and TRBJ1-6, the CDR3 gives the full variable domain: NAGVMQNPRHLVRRRGQEARLRCSPMKGHSHVYWYRQLPEEGLKFMVYLQKENIIDESGMPKERFSAEFPKEGPSILRIQQVVRGDSAAYFCASSPQDRMGSPLHFGNGTRLTVT.

The chain is built from TRBV7-2 and TRBJ2-5, with 9 bases lining up with TRBD2. CDR1 and CDR2 (germline): SGHTA, FQGNSA. The CDR3 is made up of 16 amino acids. Trimming took 3 bases from V and 2 from J; bases not matched to a gene: 7. CDR3 in DNA: TGTGCCAGCAGCTTGTCGGTTAGCGGGGGACAAGAGACCCAGTACTTC. This sequence encodes CASSLSVSGGQETQYF.

The gene calls are TRBV12-3 or TRBV12-4 and TRBJ2-2; D gene ambiguous. The CDR3 runs 17 residues. Deletions cut 2 bases from V and 0 bases from J, with 13 bases between. The CDR3, as DNA: TGTGCCAGCAGTTTAATTGGTAGTCCAACGAACACCGGGGAGCTGTTTTTT. This gives the protein CASSLIGSPTNTGELFF.

The V and J genes are TRBV7-2 and TRBJ2-5; 8 bases map to TRBD2. The CDR3 sequence is 15 residues long. The germline CDR1 and CDR2 sequences are SGHTA and FQGNSA. V lost 7 bases, J lost 7 bases, and 14 bases stayed unmatched. CDR3 coding DNA: TGTGCCAGCACCCCCCGGGGGGGGGGGTATGGGACCCAGTACTTC. Translated: CASTPRGGGYGTQYF.

The chain recombines TRBV11-2 with TRBJ2-5; 9 bases are a match to TRBD2. CDR1 is SGHAT, CDR2 FQNNGV, per germline. The CDR3 spans 17 residues. Trimming took 5 bases from V and 2 from J; bases not matched to a gene: 12. CDR3 in amino acids: CASSVALAGGSQETQYF. The CDR3 nucleotides read TGTGCCAGCAGCGTCGCCCTGGCGGGGGGGAGTCAAGAGACCCAGTACTTC.

This clonotype was observed a few times. The gene calls are TRBV5-1 and TRBJ2-3, with TRBD2 matching 7 bases. V lost 1 base to trimming and J lost 4 bases; unmatched junction nucleotides: 12. The germline CDR1 and CDR2 sequences are SGHRS and YFSETQ. The CDR3 consists of 17 residues. This chain's CDR3 is CASSLQGGAGPADTQYF. CDR3 bases: TGCGCCAGCAGCTTGCAGGGAGGGGCAGGGCCAGCAGATACGCAGTATTTT.